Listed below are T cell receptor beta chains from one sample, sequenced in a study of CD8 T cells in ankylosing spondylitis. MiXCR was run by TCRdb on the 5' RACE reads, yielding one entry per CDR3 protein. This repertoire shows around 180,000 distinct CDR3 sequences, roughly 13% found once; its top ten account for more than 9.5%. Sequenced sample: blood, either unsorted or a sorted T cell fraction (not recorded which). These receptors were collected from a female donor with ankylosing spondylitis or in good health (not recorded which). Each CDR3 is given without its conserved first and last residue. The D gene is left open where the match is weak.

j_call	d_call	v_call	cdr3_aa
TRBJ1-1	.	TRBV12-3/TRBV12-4	ASSFQGSTEAF
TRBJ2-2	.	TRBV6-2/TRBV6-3	ASTEGFTGELF
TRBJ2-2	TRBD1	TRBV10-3	AISRDSNTGELF
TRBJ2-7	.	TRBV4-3	ASSHTHRGGNEQY
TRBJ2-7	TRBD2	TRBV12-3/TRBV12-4	ASSRGTSGSYEQY
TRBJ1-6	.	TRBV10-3	AIRGPISPLH
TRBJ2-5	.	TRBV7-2	ASSLGGGETQY
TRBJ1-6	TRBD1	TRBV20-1	SADRQGASPLH
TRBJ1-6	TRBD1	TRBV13	ASSLNPRQGASSPLH
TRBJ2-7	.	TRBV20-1	SARRGFPYEQY
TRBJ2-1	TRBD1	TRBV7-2	ASSLAGTGGDEQF
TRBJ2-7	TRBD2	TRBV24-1	ATSDGSSGSHEQY
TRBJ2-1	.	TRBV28	ASAGSYNEQF
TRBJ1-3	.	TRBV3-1	ASSPRTGSGNTIY
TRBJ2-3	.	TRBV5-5	ASSSRHNTDTQY
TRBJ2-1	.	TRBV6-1	ASKRPARNEQF
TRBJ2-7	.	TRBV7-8	ASSPRDGYEQY
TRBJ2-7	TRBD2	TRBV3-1	ASSQDLNSGTYEQY
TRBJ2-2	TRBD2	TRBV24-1	ATSDFGGWREKPNTGELF
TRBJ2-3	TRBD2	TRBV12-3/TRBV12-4	ASSLAGGGTDTQY
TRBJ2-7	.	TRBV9	ASSLEDSRTGEQY
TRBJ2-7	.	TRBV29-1	SVWVWRARESSTYEQY
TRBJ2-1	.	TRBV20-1	SARDGSRDNEQF
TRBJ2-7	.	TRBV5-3	ARSLDPRTYEQY
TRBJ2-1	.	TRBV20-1	SARDFRVAYNEQF
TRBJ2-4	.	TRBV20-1	SARRSGARDIQY
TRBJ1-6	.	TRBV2	ASSPENSPLH
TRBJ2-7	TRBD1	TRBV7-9	ASSPPGQGNHEQY
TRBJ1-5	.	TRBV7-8	ASSLGRTVSNQPQH
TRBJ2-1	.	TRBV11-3	ASSFSDTLNEQF
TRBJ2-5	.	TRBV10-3	AIKGGQETQY
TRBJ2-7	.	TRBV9	ASSSQTEGYEQY
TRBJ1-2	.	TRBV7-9	ASSASRGANYGYT
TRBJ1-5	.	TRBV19	ASSSPGTRQPQH
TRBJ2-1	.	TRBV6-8	AQKHEQF
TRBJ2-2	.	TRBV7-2	ASSLVGGGAGELF
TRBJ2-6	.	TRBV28	ASSPVLGHLSGANVLT
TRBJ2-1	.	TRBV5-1	ASSQGSKSFDEQF
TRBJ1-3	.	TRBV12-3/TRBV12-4	ASSLYRDSGNTIY
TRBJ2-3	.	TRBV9	ASSVAGSGLAPQRQY
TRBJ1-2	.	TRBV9	ASSAGPSANYGYT
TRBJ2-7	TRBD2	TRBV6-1	ASNFAGGIYEQY
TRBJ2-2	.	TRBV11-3	ASSLVLAGGELF
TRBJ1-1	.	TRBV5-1	ASRDQILMNTEAF